The clone carrying this TCR beta chain has only a few counts. This sample also contains other DNA sequences that code for the same CDR3. The data belong to a study of beta chain features in type 1 diabetes. The CDR3 has 14 residues. Germline loops: CDR1 SEHNR, CDR2 FQNEAQ (reference sequence). The ends were cut back, 0 bases at V and 0 bases at J, with 5 bases in the middle. Reverse transcription of all isolated RNA meant that expressed TCRB transcripts were sequenced. The assay was immunoSEQ multiplex PCR, and TCRdb's table has in-frame clones only and misses some. The sample consists of 240,000 or so clones, around a quarter of them appearing once.

Sequenced: central memory CD4+ T cells from blood. The chain uses TRBV7-9 and TRBJ1-1; D gene ambiguous. The sequence was obtained from a man aged 25-40 years in good health. The CDR3 region is CASSLAGVNTEAFF. The DNA for the CDR3 is TGTGCCAGCAGCTTAGCGGGAGTGAACACTGAAGCTTTCTTT.